This T cell receptor beta chain derives from a study of T cell responses to AZD1222 COVID-19 vaccine. Study-level background: Doses given second, at about 4 or about 12 weeks, were pooled. Study-level points and caveats: Spike was spanned by vaccine-associated CD4 TCRs, with dominance at 160-218 and 743-854. Clonal diversity may have been underestimated, and the donors were mostly white British, with more females than males. Baseline serostatus was positive in only a handful of AZD1222 recipients.

Regarding this clone: Its antigen is not identified.

Germline CDR1 SNHLY, CDR2 FYNNEI. This CDR3 region has 16 residues. Trimming pared 10 bases from V and 0 bases from J, leaving 20 bases between. Method: immunoSEQ multiplex PCR; TCRdb's copy keeps in-frame clones and lacks some. The sample records more than 75,000 clones, 91% being singletons. This receptor was identified in an adult in good health. Sequenced here: peripheral blood, sampled on day 0 of AZD1222 vaccination. The chain couples TRBV2 to TRBJ2-3, with D possibly matching TRBD2 (6 bases). Here the CDR3 DNA reads TGTGCCACCCGTTGGGGAGGACTCTCTAGCACAGATACGCAGTATTTT. As protein: CATRWGGLSSTDTQYF.